This passage covers 10 T cell receptor beta chains from one sample sequenced in a study of OX40 agonist ivuxolimab in advanced cancers. The library relied on the immunoSEQ multiplex PCR assay. TCRdb carries this immuneACCESS record with in-frame sequences only. Its versions omit some clonotypes, under half of them owing to an unresolved V gene in the studies checked, with the rest unexplained. This sample has about 76,000 clones in its table, and 85% to 90% of those were observed once. Roughly 3% of the sample is taken by the ten largest. The sample was CD4+ or CD8+ T cells sorted from blood, taken in a trial of the OX40 agonist ivuxolimab. These receptors came from an adult with an advanced solid tumor such as melanoma, head and neck, liver or kidney cancer.

The rearrangement joins TRBV6-4 to TRBJ1-2; D not resolved. This CDR3 spans 13 amino acids. Germline CDR1 is MRHNA and CDR2 is SNTAGT. V lost 7 bases to trimming and J lost 2 bases, with 11 bases between them. The CDR3 coding sequence is TGTGCCAGCACCAAGGGCTGGAACTATGGCTACACCTTC. It is translated as CASTKGWNYGYTF.

The V call is TRBV19, the J call TRBJ1-5; D is unclear. From germline, CDR1 is LNHDA and CDR2 SQIVND (reference sequence). The CDR3 is 14 residues long. Trimming cost V 5 bases and J 4 bases, with 12 bases left between them. CDR3 sequence reads: CASSYSGSNQPQHF. The CDR3 region has the DNA TGTGCCAGTAGTTACAGTGGGAGTAATCAGCCCCAGCATTTT.

The rearrangement uses TRBV19 and TRBJ2-7; perhaps TRBD2 as D (6 bases). CDR1 and CDR2 from the germline V gene are LNHDA and SQIVND (reference sequence). This CDR3 comprises 13 residues. Trimming stripped 2 bases from V and 4 bases from J, with 9 bases between. The DNA of the CDR3 is TGTGCCAGTAGTATAATACGGGGGTACGAGCAGTACTTC. The encoded protein is CASSIIRGYEQYF.

The chain has TRBV5-1 and TRBJ2-7, with D perhaps matching TRBD1 or TRBD2 (6 bases each). The germline V gene has CDR1 SGHRS and CDR2 YFSETQ. This CDR3 comprises 12 residues. V was cut by 2 bases and J by 10 bases, with 13 bases left in between. The CDR3 protein is CASSLTGADQYF. CDR3 DNA sequence: TGCGCCAGCAGCTTAACGGGGGCGGATCAGTACTTC.

The chain recombines TRBV11-3 with TRBJ2-1; 8 bases map to TRBD2. Trimming took 5 bases from V and 8 from J; bases not matched to a gene: 11. Germline CDR1 and CDR2: SGHNT and YENEEA. The CDR3 has 15 residues. The CDR3 DNA follows: TGTGCCAGCAGCCCGGGGGGGGAGGGCCCTCATGAGCAGTTCTTC. Its translation is CASSPGGEGPHEQFF.

This chain uses TRBV6-1 with TRBJ1-1; D not certain. The V gene lost 7 bases and the J gene lost 1 base, with 4 bases spanning the gap. There are 11 residues in the CDR3. Germline values: CDR1 MNHNS, CDR2 SASEGT. The CDR3 DNA is TGTGCCAGCATGACGAACACTGAAGCTTTCTTT. This gives the protein CASMTNTEAFF.

The chain carries TRBV5-4 and TRBJ2-7, with TRBD2 as a possible D gene (5 bases). The germline CDR1 and CDR2 sequences are SGHNT and YYREEE (reference sequence). The CDR3 covers 17 residues. Trimming pared 0 bases from V and 5 bases from J, leaving 21 bases between. CDR3 protein: CASSLGGNLASVDEQYF. CDR3 bases: TGTGCCAGCAGCTTGGGGGGAAATCTAGCATCGGTTGACGAGCAGTACTTC.

This chain links TRBV19 with TRBJ1-5; maybe TRBD1 (6 bases). Trimming removed 7 bases from V and 1 base from J, with 17 bases in between. This CDR3 contains 16 residues. CDR1 LNHDA and CDR2 SQIVND come from the germline V gene (reference sequence). CDR3 bases: TGTGCCAGTAAAACCACAGGGCGGGGAAGCAATCAGCCCCAGCATTTT. Translation: CASKTTGRGSNQPQHF.

The chain couples TRBV6-4 to TRBJ2-3; tentative D call: TRBD2 (5 bases). There are 13 residues in the CDR3. CDR1 is MRHNA and CDR2 is SNTAGT in the germline V gene. V was shortened by 0 bases and J by 6 bases, with 7 bases between the two germline ends. The CDR3 is CASSDSRVDTQYF. The CDR3, as DNA: TGTGCCAGCAGTGACTCGAGGGTCGATACGCAGTATTTT.

The CDR3: CAISDGQGLPNEQFF. The DNA for the CDR3 is TGTGCCATCAGCGATGGACAGGGGCTACCGAATGAGCAGTTCTTC. The chain carries TRBV10-3 and TRBJ2-1; 9 bases match TRBD1. Germline V gene sequence: CDR1 ENHRY, CDR2 SYGVKD. The CDR3 extends over 15 amino acids. J gave up 7 bases and V 6 bases, and 10 bases lay outside the gene matches.